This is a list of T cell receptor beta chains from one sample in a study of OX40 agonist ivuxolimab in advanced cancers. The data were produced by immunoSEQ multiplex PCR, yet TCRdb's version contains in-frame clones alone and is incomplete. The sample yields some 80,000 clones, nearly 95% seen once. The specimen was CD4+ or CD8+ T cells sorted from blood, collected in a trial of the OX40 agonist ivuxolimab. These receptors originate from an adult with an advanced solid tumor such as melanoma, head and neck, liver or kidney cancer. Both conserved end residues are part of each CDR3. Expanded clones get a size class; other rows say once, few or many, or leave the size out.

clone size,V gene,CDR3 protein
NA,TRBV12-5,CASGLVLEWGDNSPLHF
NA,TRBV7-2,CASSPTSGSMDTQYF
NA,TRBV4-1,CASSQVSRGGQPQHF
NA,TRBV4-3,CASSQDYGGRAYNEQFF
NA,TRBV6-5,CASSYSQGDTEAFF
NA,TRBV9,CASSGLGTGSYGYTF
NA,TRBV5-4,CASSLGPNTEAFF
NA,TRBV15,CATSIPWQASSYEQYF
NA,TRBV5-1,CASSLQIQGYEQYF
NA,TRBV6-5,CASRTRGRNEQYF
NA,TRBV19,CASSADYYEQYF
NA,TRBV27,CASSLGTGGDNEQFF
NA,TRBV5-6,CASSAKLDGYTEAFF
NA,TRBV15,CATSALHSGNTIYF
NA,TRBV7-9,CASSIPGQSYEQYF
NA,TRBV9,CASSVVSGGPEAFF
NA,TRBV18,CASSLNRGGTQPQHF
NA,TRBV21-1,CASSSTGGFRQAHYGYTF
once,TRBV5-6,CASSLMLAGGYEQYF
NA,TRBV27,CASSPLGLAGTDTQYF
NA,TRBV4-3,CASSPDSKGNTIYF
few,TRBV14,CASSQGAGRQYNEQFF
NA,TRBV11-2,CASSFGLGAVYNEQFF
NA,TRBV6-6,CASSYVRSNSNQPQHF
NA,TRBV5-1,CASSLNSPYEQYF
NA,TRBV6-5,CASSYRSTYEQYF
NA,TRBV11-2,CASSLVASTNEKLFF
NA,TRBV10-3,CAMGTGFGYTF